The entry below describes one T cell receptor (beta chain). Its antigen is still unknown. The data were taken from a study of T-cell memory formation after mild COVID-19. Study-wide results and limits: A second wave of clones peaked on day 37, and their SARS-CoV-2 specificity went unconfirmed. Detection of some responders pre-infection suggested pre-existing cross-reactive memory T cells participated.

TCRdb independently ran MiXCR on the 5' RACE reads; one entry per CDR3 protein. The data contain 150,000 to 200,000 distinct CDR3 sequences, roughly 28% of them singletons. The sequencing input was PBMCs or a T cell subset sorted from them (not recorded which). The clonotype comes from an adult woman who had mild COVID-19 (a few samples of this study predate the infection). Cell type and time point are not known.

CDR3 sequence: CASSLTGQSNYGYTF. The CDR3, as DNA: TGTGCCAGCAGCTTAACCGGACAGAGTAACTATGGCTACACCTTC. The chain combines TRBV7-3 with TRBJ1-2; a weak D match, TRBD1 (6 bases). Germline assignment: CDR1 SGHTA and CDR2 FQGTGA. The CDR3 spans 15 residues. V was cut by 0 bases and J by 1 base, with 9 bases left in between. The entire variable domain, with the rest obtained from reference TRBV7-3 and TRBJ1-2, is as follows: GAGVSQTPSNKVTEKGKYVELRCDPISGHTALYWYRQSLGQGPEFLIYFQGTGAADDSGLPNDRFFAVRPEGSVSTLKIQRTERGDSAVYLCASSLTGQSNYGYTFGSGTRLTVV.